The rows below give T cell receptor beta chains drawn from one sample of a study of response to subunit inactivated influenza vaccine. TCRdb re-analysed the RT-PCR reads in MiXCR, keeping a single row per CDR3 protein. The sample records around 600,000 distinct CDR3 sequences, 11% being singletons. This sample also appeared in a second study, on T cells expressing NK-cell markers.

Sequencing used PBMCs from blood, obtained on the day of vaccination. The receptor set was obtained from a man aged 45 to 65 who received an inactivated influenza vaccine. Both conserved end residues are part of each CDR3. The D gene is left open where the match is weak. Clone size appears in some rows only: once, few, many, or a class for an expanded clone.

d_call clone_size j_call v_call cdr3_nt cdr3_aa
TRBD2 few TRBJ2-1 TRBV3-1 TGTGCCAGCAGACTTACTAGCGGCGACAATGAGCAGTTCTTC CASRLTSGDNEQFF
NA many TRBJ2-3 TRBV27 TGTGCCAGCAGTTTTCAGGGGTACACAGATACGCAGTATTTT CASSFQGYTDTQYF
TRBD1 many TRBJ2-1 TRBV6-1 TGTGCCAGCAGTGAACCGGGACAGGGAAAGAATGAGCAGTTCTTC CASSEPGQGKNEQFF
NA few TRBJ2-5 TRBV7-9 TGTGCCAGCAGCCCAGCGGGACATACGCAAGAGACCCAGTACTTC CASSPAGHTQETQYF
NA NA TRBJ2-7 TRBV12-3/TRBV12-4 TGTGCCAGCACAGACTTTTCCCTCTCCTACGAGCAGTACTTC CASTDFSLSYEQYF
NA NA TRBJ2-1 TRBV20-1 TGCAGTGCTAGAGATTCCGGTAACAATGAGCAGTTCTTC CSARDSGNNEQFF
NA few TRBJ2-3 TRBV7-9 TGTGCCAGCAGCTTAGCGACAGGGAGGTCGGATACGCAGTATTTT CASSLATGRSDTQYF
NA few TRBJ2-7 TRBV12-3/TRBV12-4 TGTGCCAGCAGTTTACACAACTCCTACGAGCAGTACTTC CASSLHNSYEQYF
NA few TRBJ1-2 TRBV28 TGTGCCAGCAGTGCGCAGGGGGGCTACACCTTC CASSAQGGYTF
TRBD1 few TRBJ1-2 TRBV6-2/TRBV6-3 TGTGCCAGCAGTTATCAACTATTCAGGGGGACTAACTATGGCTACACCTTC CASSYQLFRGTNYGYTF
TRBD2 few TRBJ2-7 TRBV27 TGTGCCAGCAGTCCCGGGACTAGCGGCGTCTACGAGCAGTACTTC CASSPGTSGVYEQYF
NA NA TRBJ1-4 TRBV9 TGTGCCAGCAGCCCCGGCGCCCTTGCGGGAGGTGAAAAACTGTTTTTT CASSPGALAGGEKLFF
TRBD1 NA TRBJ2-3 TRBV11-2 TGTGCCAGCAGCTTAGATATGGTTACAGGGGGCACAGATACGCAGTATTTT CASSLDMVTGGTDTQYF
NA few TRBJ2-5 TRBV20-1 TGCAGTGCTACCACGCCGGCAGGTTCGGTGGAGACCCAGTACTTC CSATTPAGSVETQYF
TRBD2 NA TRBJ2-1 TRBV3-1 TGTGCCAGCAGCCAGGAGACGCGGGAGGGGCAAAATGAGCAGTTCTTC CASSQETREGQNEQFF
TRBD1 NA TRBJ2-7 TRBV12-3/TRBV12-4 TGTGCCAGCAGTTCCACGGGACAGGGGGGTTACGAGCAGTACTTC CASSSTGQGGYEQYF
TRBD2 few TRBJ2-1 TRBV20-1 TGCAGTGCTAGAGAAGTTGGGGGGGTCTCCTACAATGAGCAGTTCTTC CSAREVGGVSYNEQFF
NA NA TRBJ2-7 TRBV6-5 TGTGCCAGCAGTTACTCAGGACGGCATTACGAGCAGTACTTC CASSYSGRHYEQYF
NA few TRBJ2-7 TRBV20-1 TGCAGTGCTAGCTCGCCCCGGGACAAAGTTAAGCAGTACTTC CSASSPRDKVKQYF
TRBD2 NA TRBJ2-1 TRBV6-1 TGTGCCAGCACCCGTAGCGGGAGATCCTACAATGAGCAGTTCTTC CASTRSGRSYNEQFF
NA NA TRBJ2-5 TRBV20-1 TGCAGTGCACCAGAAGGGGGAGGGAGTTGGTTGGAGACCCAGTACTTC CSAPEGGGSWLETQYF
NA NA TRBJ2-1 TRBV24-1 TGTGCCACCAGTGAATCTACAGGGTCTAATGAGCAGTTCTTC CATSESTGSNEQFF
TRBD1 NA TRBJ2-7 TRBV12-3/TRBV12-4 TGTGCCAGCAGCCCGGGACAGGGGCGAAGCTACGAGCAGTACTTC CASSPGQGRSYEQYF
NA few TRBJ2-3 TRBV2 TGTGCCAGCAAAAGCTGGTCTGCTGGCACAGATACGCAGTATTTT CASKSWSAGTDTQYF
TRBD1 few TRBJ1-6 TRBV4-3 TGCGCCAGCAGCCAGACAGGGGGATATTCACCCCTCCACTTT CASSQTGGYSPLHF
TRBD2 few TRBJ2-3 TRBV7-2 TGTGCCAGCAGCTTAGCGGTGCAGCGGGATAAGTATTTT CASSLAVQRDKYF
TRBD2 NA TRBJ2-1 TRBV4-2 TGTGCCAGCAGCCAAGGACACGGGACTAGCGGCGAGCAGTTCTTC CASSQGHGTSGEQFF
TRBD2 few TRBJ2-1 TRBV9 TGTGCCAGCAGCGTATCAGCGGGGGGGCCCTACAATGAGCAGTTCTTC CASSVSAGGPYNEQFF
TRBD2 NA TRBJ2-5 TRBV10-3 TGTGCCATCAGTGTTTTGACTAGCCCAGAGACCCAGTACTTC CAISVLTSPETQYF
NA many TRBJ1-6 TRBV20-1 TGCAGTGCTCCCGAGGGGGACTCACCCCTCCACTTT CSAPEGDSPLHF
TRBD2 few TRBJ2-2 TRBV6-1 TGTGCCAGCAGAAGAGGACTAGCGCCCGGGGAGCTGTTTTTT CASRRGLAPGELFF
NA few TRBJ2-5 TRBV4-3 TGCGCCAGCAGCCAAGAGGTAACTCATCAAGAGACCCAGTACTTC CASSQEVTHQETQYF
NA few TRBJ2-7 TRBV5-1 TGCGCCAGCAGCCTCGACAGTCTTAGCTCCTACGAGCAGTACTTC CASSLDSLSSYEQYF
TRBD1 many TRBJ2-7 TRBV20-1 TGCAGTGCTAGTAACCGGGACAGGGTCTCCTACGAGCAGTACTTC CSASNRDRVSYEQYF
NA few TRBJ1-3 TRBV12-3/TRBV12-4 TGTGCCAGCAGTACGGGGCCCTCTGGAAACACCATATATTTT CASSTGPSGNTIYF
NA few TRBJ2-7 TRBV14 TGTGCCAGCAGTCCCAGGGTCCTGCGGGAATCCTACGAGCAGTACTTC CASSPRVLRESYEQYF
NA NA TRBJ2-2 TRBV7-9 TGTGCCAGCAGCTTACGTCTGCGAGGGGAAAACACCGGGGAGCTGTTTTTT CASSLRLRGENTGELFF
NA NA TRBJ1-2 TRBV12-3/TRBV12-4 TGTGCCAGCAGTTTTGAGGGATTTCACTATGGCTACACCTTC CASSFEGFHYGYTF
NA many TRBJ1-5 TRBV20-1 TGCAGTGCTAGGGAAGATAGCAATCAGCCCCAGCATTTT CSAREDSNQPQHF